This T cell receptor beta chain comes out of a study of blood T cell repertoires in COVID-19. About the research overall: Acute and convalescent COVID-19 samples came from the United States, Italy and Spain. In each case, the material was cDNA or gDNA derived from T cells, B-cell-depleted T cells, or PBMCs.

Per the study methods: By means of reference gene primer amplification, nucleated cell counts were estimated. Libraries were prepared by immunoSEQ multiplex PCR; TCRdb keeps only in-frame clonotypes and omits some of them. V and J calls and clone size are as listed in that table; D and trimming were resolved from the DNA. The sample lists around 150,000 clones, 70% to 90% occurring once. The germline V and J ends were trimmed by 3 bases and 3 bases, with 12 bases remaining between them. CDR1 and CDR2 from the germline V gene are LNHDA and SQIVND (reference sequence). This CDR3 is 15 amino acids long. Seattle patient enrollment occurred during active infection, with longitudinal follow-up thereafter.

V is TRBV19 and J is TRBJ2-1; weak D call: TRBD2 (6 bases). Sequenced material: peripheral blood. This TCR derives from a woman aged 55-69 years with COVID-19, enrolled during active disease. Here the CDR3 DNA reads TGTGCCAGTAGTATGGAGGGAGGCGGCTACAATGAGCAGTTCTTC. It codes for CASSMEGGGYNEQFF.